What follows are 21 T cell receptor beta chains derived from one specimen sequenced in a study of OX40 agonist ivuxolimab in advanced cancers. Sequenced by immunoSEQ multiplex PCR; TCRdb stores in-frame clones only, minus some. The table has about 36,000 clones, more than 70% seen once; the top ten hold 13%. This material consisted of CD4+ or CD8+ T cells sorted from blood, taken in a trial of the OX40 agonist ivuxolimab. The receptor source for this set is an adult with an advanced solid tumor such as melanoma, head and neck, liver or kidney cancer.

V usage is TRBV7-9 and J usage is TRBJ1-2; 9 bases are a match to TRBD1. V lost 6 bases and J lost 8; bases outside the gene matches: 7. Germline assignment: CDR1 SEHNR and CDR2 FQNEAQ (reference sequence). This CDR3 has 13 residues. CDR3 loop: CASRPDRGMGYTF. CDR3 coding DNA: TGTGCCAGCAGACCAGACAGGGGGATGGGCTACACCTTC.

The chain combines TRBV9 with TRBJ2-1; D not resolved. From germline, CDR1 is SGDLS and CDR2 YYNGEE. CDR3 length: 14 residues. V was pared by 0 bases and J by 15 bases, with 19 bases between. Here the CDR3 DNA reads TGTGCCAGCAGCGTAGGAAACAACGGGCCCGACCGGTTCTTC. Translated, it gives CASSVGNNGPDRFF.

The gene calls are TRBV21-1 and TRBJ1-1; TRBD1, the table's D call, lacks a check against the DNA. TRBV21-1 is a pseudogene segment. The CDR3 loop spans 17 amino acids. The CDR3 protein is CASSSPDRGQCGTEAFF. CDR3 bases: TGTGCCAGCAGCAGCCCAGACAGGGGGCAGTGTGGCACTGAAGCTTTCTTT.

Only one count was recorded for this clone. The CDR3 protein is CATSRYNEQFF. CDR3 in DNA: TGTGCCACCAGCAGATACAATGAGCAGTTCTTC. The chain couples TRBV15 to TRBJ2-1; D is undetermined. Trimming left V 2 bases short and J 4 bases short, with 0 bases between. The CDR3 is 11 amino acids. Germline V CDR1 and CDR2: LNHNV, YYDKDF (reference sequence).

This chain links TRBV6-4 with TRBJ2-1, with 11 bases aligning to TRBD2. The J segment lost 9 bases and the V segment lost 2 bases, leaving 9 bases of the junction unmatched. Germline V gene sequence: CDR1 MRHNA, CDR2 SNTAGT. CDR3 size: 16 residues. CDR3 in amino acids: CASSDEMTSGIGEQFF. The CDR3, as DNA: TGTGCCAGCAGTGACGAAATGACTAGCGGGATTGGTGAGCAGTTCTTC.

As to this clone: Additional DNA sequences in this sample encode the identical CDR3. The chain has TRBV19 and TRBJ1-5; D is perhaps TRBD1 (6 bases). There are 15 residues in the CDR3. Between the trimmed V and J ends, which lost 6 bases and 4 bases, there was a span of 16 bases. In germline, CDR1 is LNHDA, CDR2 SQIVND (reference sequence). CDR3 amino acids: CASSRWGQGNQPQHF. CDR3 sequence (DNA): TGTGCCAGTAGCCGGTGGGGGCAGGGGAATCAGCCCCAGCATTTT.

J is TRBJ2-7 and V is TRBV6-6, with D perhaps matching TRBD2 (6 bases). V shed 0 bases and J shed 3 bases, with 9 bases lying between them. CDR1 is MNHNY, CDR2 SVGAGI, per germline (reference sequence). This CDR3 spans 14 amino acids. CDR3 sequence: CASSYSIGSYEQYF. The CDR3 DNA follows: TGTGCCAGCAGTTACTCGATCGGGAGCTACGAGCAGTACTTC.

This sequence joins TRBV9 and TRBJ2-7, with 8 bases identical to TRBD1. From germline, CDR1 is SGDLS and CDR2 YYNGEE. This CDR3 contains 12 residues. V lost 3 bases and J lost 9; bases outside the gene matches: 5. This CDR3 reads CASSGQGSVQYF. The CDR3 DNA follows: TGTGCCAGCAGCGGACAGGGGTCCGTGCAGTACTTC.

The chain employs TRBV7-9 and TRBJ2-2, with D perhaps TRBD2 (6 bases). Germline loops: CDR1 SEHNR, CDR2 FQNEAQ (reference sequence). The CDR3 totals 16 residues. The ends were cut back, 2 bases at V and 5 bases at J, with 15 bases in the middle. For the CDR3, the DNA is TGTGCCAGCAGCTTATTGAGGGAGGCGGTAACCGGGGAGCTGTTTTTT. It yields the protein CASSLLREAVTGELFF.

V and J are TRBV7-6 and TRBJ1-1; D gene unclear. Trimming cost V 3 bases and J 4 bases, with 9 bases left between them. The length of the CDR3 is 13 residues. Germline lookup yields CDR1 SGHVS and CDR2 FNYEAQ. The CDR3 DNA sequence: TGTGCCAGCAGCTTCTCGCAGAGCACTGAAGCTTTCTTT. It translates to CASSFSQSTEAFF.

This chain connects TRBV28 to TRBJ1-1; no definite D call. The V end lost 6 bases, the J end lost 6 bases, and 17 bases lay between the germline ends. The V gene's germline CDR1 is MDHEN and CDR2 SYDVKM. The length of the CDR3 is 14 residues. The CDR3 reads CASSYSPGLAEAFF. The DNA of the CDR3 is TGTGCCAGCAGCTACTCCCCCGGGCTGGCTGAAGCTTTCTTT.

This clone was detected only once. The CDR3 here is CASREAGANVLTF. In DNA, the CDR3 is TGTGCCAGCAGGGAGGCAGGGGCCAACGTCCTGACTTTC. The rearrangement links TRBV7-3 to TRBJ2-6; possible D gene TRBD2, 5 bases. Germline V gives CDR1 SGHTA, CDR2 FQGTGA. The CDR3 extends over 13 amino acids. Trimming took off 6 bases at V and 4 bases at J, with 7 bases between the two ends. Drawing the rest from reference TRBV7-3 and TRBJ2-6, the complete variable domain is GAGVSQTPSNKVTEKGKYVELRCDPISGHTALYWYRQSLGQGPEFLIYFQGTGAADDSGLPNDRFFAVRPEGSVSTLKIQRTERGDSAVYLCASREAGANVLTFGAGSRLTVL.

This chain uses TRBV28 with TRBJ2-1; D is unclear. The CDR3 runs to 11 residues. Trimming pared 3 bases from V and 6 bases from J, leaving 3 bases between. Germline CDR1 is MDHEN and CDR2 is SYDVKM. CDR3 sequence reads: CASSFANEQFF. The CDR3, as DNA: TGTGCCAGCAGTTTTGCCAATGAGCAGTTCTTC.

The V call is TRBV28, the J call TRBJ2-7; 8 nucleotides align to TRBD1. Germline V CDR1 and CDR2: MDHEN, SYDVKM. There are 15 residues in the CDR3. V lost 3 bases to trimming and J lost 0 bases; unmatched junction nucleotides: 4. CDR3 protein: CASSLGTGYSYEQYF. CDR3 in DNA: TGTGCCAGCAGTTTGGGGACAGGATACTCCTACGAGCAGTACTTC.

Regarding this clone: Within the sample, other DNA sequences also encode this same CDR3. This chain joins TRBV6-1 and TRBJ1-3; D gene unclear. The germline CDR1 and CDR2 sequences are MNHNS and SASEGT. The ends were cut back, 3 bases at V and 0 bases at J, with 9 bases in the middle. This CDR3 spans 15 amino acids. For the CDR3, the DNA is TGTGCCAGCAGTGAGACACCGAGCTCTGGAAACACCATATATTTT. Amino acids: CASSETPSSGNTIYF.

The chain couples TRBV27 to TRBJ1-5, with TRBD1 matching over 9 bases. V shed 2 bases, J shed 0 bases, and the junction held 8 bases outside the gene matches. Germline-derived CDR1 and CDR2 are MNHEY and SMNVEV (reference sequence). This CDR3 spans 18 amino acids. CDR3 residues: CASSLAGGQGSSNQPQHF. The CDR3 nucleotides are TGTGCCAGCAGTTTAGCAGGGGGACAGGGCAGTAGCAATCAGCCCCAGCATTTT.

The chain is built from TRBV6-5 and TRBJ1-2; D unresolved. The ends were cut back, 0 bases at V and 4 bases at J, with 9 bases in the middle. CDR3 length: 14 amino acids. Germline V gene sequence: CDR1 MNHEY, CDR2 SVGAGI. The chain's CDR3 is CASSYSRVSYGYTF. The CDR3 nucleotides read TGTGCCAGCAGTTACTCGCGGGTCTCCTATGGCTACACCTTC.

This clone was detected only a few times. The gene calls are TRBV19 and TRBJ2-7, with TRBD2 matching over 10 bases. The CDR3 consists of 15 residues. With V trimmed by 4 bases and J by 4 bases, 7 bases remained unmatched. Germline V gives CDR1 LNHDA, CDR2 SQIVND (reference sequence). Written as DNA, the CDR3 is TGTGCCAGTAGTAACCAGCGGGAGGGCTGGTACGAGCAGTACTTC. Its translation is CASSNQREGWYEQYF.

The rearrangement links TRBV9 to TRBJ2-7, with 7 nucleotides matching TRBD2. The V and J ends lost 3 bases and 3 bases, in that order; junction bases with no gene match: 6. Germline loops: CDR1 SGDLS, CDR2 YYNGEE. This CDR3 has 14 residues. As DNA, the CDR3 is TGTGCCAGCAGCGGCCCTAGCGGCGGCTACGAGCAGTACTTC. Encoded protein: CASSGPSGGYEQYF.

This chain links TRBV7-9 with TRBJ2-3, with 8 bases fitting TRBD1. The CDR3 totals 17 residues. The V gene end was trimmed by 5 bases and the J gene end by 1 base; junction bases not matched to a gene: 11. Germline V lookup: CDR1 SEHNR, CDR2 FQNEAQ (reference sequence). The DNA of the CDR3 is TGTGCCAGCAGCCCTCCCAGGACAGGGTGGGGCACAGATACGCAGTATTTT. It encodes CASSPPRTGWGTDTQYF.

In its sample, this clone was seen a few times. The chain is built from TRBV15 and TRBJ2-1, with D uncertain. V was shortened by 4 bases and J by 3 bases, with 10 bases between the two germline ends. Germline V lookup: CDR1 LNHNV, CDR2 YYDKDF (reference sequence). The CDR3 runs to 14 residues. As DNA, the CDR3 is TGTGCCACCAGCACCCGAGCCTTCTACAATGAGCAGTTCTTC. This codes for CATSTRAFYNEQFF.